The rows below give T cell receptor beta chains drawn from one sample of a study of T cells after posttransplantation cyclophosphamide. Produced via immunoSEQ multiplex PCR; TCRdb's table is partial and in-frame only. The repertoire holds roughly 17,000 clones, with roughly 80% as singletons. The specimen was CD8+ T cells sorted from PBMCs, collected around 2,000 days after a stem cell transplant with posttransplant cyclophosphamide. The receptor source for this set is a female patient between 40 and 55 years old who received an allogeneic stem cell transplant from a related donor, was CMV-positive, and had no GVHD. Some T cells may possibly be graft donor cells. CDR3s include the opening cysteine and the closing phenylalanine or tryptophan. A D gene is named only where the DNA matches it firmly. A row's size may be missing; if present it is once, few, many or a size class.

>13|.|TRBJ2-2|TRBV11-3|.
TGTGCCAGCAGGGATCAGGGGCACGGGGAGCTGTTTTTT
CASRDQGHGELFF
>15|.|TRBJ2-5|TRBV27|TRBD1
TGTGCCAGCAGTTTCGGACAGGGGGCTAGGGAGACCCAGTACTTC
CASSFGQGARETQYF
>13|many|TRBJ2-4|TRBV2|.
TGTGCCAGCTTGCCCCGGGACAAAAACATTCAGTACTTC
CASLPRDKNIQYF
>16|.|TRBJ2-7|TRBV6-5|TRBD2
TGTGCCAGCAGTTACCCTCGGGGGGATGGGACCTACGAGCAGTACTTC
CASSYPRGDGTYEQYF
>14|.|TRBJ2-5|TRBV7-8|TRBD1
TGTGCCAGCAGCCCCAGGGGGCCTATAGAGACCCAGTACTTC
CASSPRGPIETQYF
>14|.|TRBJ1-5|TRBV28|.
TGTGCCAGCAGTTTAGTAGAGAGCAATCAGCCCCAGCATTTT
CASSLVESNQPQHF
>15|.|TRBJ1-2|TRBV6-1|.
TGTGCCAGCAGTGAGTGGGTGGGAGCTAACTATGGCTACACCTTC
CASSEWVGANYGYTF
>13|.|TRBJ2-7|TRBV5-6|TRBD1
TGTGCCAGCAGCTGGGACAGGACCTACGAGCAGTACTTC
CASSWDRTYEQYF
>18|.|TRBJ2-1|TRBV7-8|.
TGTGCCAGCAGCTTAAGGGTTTCCCAGGGTTTCTCCTACAATGAGCAGTTCTTC
CASSLRVSQGFSYNEQFF
>17|.|TRBJ2-1|TRBV4-1|TRBD1
TGCGCCAGCAGCCAAACTAATCCAGGGGGAAGTTACAATGAGCAGTTCTTC
CASSQTNPGGSYNEQFF
>13|.|TRBJ2-1|TRBV4-2|.
TGTGCCAGCAGCCAAGGGACTATCAATGAGCAGTTCTTC
CASSQGTINEQFF
>18|.|TRBJ2-2|TRBV19|TRBD1
TGTGCCAGTAGTATAGGCGGGACAGGGGGCCCGAACACCGGGGAGCTGTTTTTT
CASSIGGTGGPNTGELFF
>16|.|TRBJ2-7|TRBV7-8|TRBD1
TGTGCCAGCAGCCCCGCGGACAGGGCATTCTCCTACGAGCAGTACTTC
CASSPADRAFSYEQYF
>14|few|TRBJ1-2|TRBV9|.
TGTGCCAGCAGCGTAGACAGGGCAAGCGATGGCTACACCTTC
CASSVDRASDGYTF
>13|.|TRBJ1-4|TRBV6-1|.
TGTGCCAGCAGTCGGGACTGGGTTGAAAAACTGTTTTTT
CASSRDWVEKLFF
>13|.|TRBJ2-7|TRBV4-2|.
TGTGCCAGCAGCCAGGGCACTAGCTACGAGCAGTACTTC
CASSQGTSYEQYF
>15|.|TRBJ2-3|TRBV11-2|TRBD2
TGTGCCAGCAGCTTAGGAGCGGGGGGCACAGATACGCAGTATTTT
CASSLGAGGTDTQYF
>11|few|TRBJ2-7|TRBV27|.
TGTGCCAGCAGTTACGGGTCAGAACAGTACTTC
CASSYGSEQYF
>17|.|TRBJ1-1|TRBV28|TRBD1
TGTGCCAGCAGTTTATTCGGGGACAGGGAGCAGGACACTGAAGCTTTCTTT
CASSLFGDREQDTEAFF
>16|.|TRBJ2-1|TRBV19|TRBD1
TGTGCCAGTAGTCATATGCAGGGGGCTTTATACAATGAGCAGTTCTTC
CASSHMQGALYNEQFF
>17|.|TRBJ1-5|TRBV18|TRBD1
TGTGCCAGCTCACCACCGGGACAGATGTTCCCCTATCAGCCCCAGCATTTT
CASSPPGQMFPYQPQHF
>16|.|TRBJ1-2|TRBV6-1|.
TGTGCCAGCAGTGAAGCGCTGGGACTTGGGGGGTATGGCTACACCTTC
CASSEALGLGGYGYTF
>14|.|TRBJ2-2|TRBV27|TRBD2
TGTGCCAGCAGCTCCCAGGTAGCGGGGAGGGAGCTGTTTTTT
CASSSQVAGRELFF
>16|.|TRBJ2-7|TRBV7-9|.
TGTGCCAGCAGCTTAGCGTTGGCCGAGGTAACTTGGGAGCAGTACTTC
CASSLALAEVTWEQYF
>15|.|TRBJ2-7|TRBV7-9|.
TGTGCCAGCAGCTTGTCGGAGCAAACCTTTTACGAGCAGTACTTC
CASSLSEQTFYEQYF
>13|.|TRBJ1-1|TRBV7-2|.
TGTGCCAGCAGCTTAGGCAGGGGTGATGAAGCTTTCTTT
CASSLGRGDEAFF
>16|.|TRBJ2-1|TRBV28|.
TGTGCCAGCAGTCATTTTGCAGGGCTCCCCCTCAATGAGCAGTTCTTC
CASSHFAGLPLNEQFF
>11|.|TRBJ1-2|TRBV29-1|TRBD1
TGCAGCGTCGGGACAGGGGAAGGCTACACCTTC
CSVGTGEGYTF
>14|.|TRBJ1-1|TRBV28|.
TGTGCCAGCAGCCAGGGCTCGAAGAACACTGAAGCTTTCTTT
CASSQGSKNTEAFF
>13|few|TRBJ2-7|TRBV11-1|.
TGTGCCAGCAGCTTAGAACAGCCCTACGAGCAGTACTTC
CASSLEQPYEQYF
>15|many|TRBJ1-2|TRBV19|.
TGTGCCAGTAGTATAATGGGCGGCGGGGACTATGGCTACACCTTC
CASSIMGGGDYGYTF
>18|.|TRBJ2-2|TRBV11-3|TRBD1
TGTGCCAGCAGCTTAGGGGGACAGGGCACCATCAACACCGGGGAGCTGTTTTTT
CASSLGGQGTINTGELFF
>13|.|TRBJ2-7|TRBV5-6|.
TGTGCCAGCAGCTTGGGCAGCTCCTACGAGCAGTACTTC
CASSLGSSYEQYF
>12|.|TRBJ1-1|TRBV7-3|.
TGTGCCAGCAGCTTGGCGGACAGTGAAGCTTTCTTT
CASSLADSEAFF
>17|.|TRBJ2-5|TRBV4-1|TRBD1
TGCGCCAGCAGCCAAGGGACAGGGCTTGTTTGGGGAGAGACCCAGTACTTC
CASSQGTGLVWGETQYF
>15|.|TRBJ2-7|TRBV4-2|TRBD2
TGTGCCAGCAGCCCCCGGGGGGGGGCCGGCTACGAGCAGTACTTC
CASSPRGGAGYEQYF
>14|.|TRBJ1-1|TRBV5-5|TRBD1
TGTGCCAGCAGCTTTTCGACAGGGGGCACTGAAGCTTTCTTT
CASSFSTGGTEAFF
>15|medium-sized|TRBJ2-7|TRBV28|TRBD1
TGTGCCAGCAGTTTATGGGGGGCAGGGGGAGACGAGCAGTACTTC
CASSLWGAGGDEQYF
>16|once|TRBJ2-4|TRBV5-6|.
TGTGCCAGCAGTTTGGGGGGACAGTTAGCCAAAAACATTCAGTACTTC
CASSLGGQLAKNIQYF
>17|.|TRBJ2-3|TRBV7-9|TRBD1
TGTGCCAGCAGCGGCCCCCGGGACAGGGAAAGCACAGATACGCAGTATTTT
CASSGPRDRESTDTQYF
>15|.|TRBJ1-3|TRBV6-5|.
TGTGCCAGCAGTTATACCCCAGGGAACGGAAACACCATATATTTT
CASSYTPGNGNTIYF
>17|.|TRBJ2-7|TRBV5-1|TRBD2
TGCGCCAGCAGCTGGGGGACTAGCGGGGACCCTACCTACGAGCAGTACTTC
CASSWGTSGDPTYEQYF
>16|.|TRBJ2-1|TRBV5-6|.
TGTGCCAGCAGCTTGGCCGGGGGACTCCCCTACAATGAGCAGTTCTTC
CASSLAGGLPYNEQFF
>16|.|TRBJ2-7|TRBV7-3|TRBD2
TGTGCCAGCAGCCTACGGGGGGGGGCCGTCCCCTACGAGCAGTACTTC
CASSLRGGAVPYEQYF
>15|.|TRBJ1-6|TRBV27|.
TGTGCCAGCAGTTCCCTCAAGGGGGAGAGTTCACCCCTCCACTTT
CASSSLKGESSPLHF
>14|.|TRBJ2-1|TRBV7-9|.
.
CASSLSWGGGAKFF
>15|.|TRBJ1-4|TRBV4-3|TRBD1
TGCGCCAGCAGCCAAACAGGGGGCGAGCATGAAAAACTGTTTTTT
CASSQTGGEHEKLFF
>16|.|TRBJ2-5|TRBV7-9|TRBD1
TGTGCCAGCAGCTTAATATCGACAGGGGGAACGGAGACCCAGTACTTC
CASSLISTGGTETQYF
>12|.|TRBJ2-1|TRBV7-9|TRBD2
TGTGCCAGTAGCGGGGGGTCCAATGAGCAGTTCTTC
CASSGGSNEQFF
>13|.|TRBJ1-1|TRBV27|.
TGTGCCAGCTGCGGGGGCGTGGGGACTGAAGCTTTCTTT
CASCGGVGTEAFF
>15|.|TRBJ2-2|TRBV11-2|.
TGTGCCAGCAGCTTAGATGCTCGCGGCACCGGGGAGCTGTTTTTT
CASSLDARGTGELFF
>13|.|TRBJ2-3|TRBV25-1|.
TGTGCCAGCAGTGACCTTGAAGAGGGTAGGCAGTATTTT
CASSDLEEGRQYF
>15|.|TRBJ1-2|TRBV7-9|.
TGTGCCAGCAGCTTAGACGTAGGCGGGGAGTATGGCTACACCTTC
CASSLDVGGEYGYTF